A single sample gave rise to the 29 T cell receptor beta chains below, sequenced in a study of blood T cell repertoires in COVID-19. The data were produced by immunoSEQ multiplex PCR, yet TCRdb's version contains in-frame clones alone and is incomplete. The data hold 90,000 to 130,000 clones, with around 86% observed a single time. The sample consisted of peripheral blood. The receptors originated from an older woman with acute or convalescent COVID-19.

The V gene is TRBV13, the J gene TRBJ1-2; unclear D gene. Between the trimmed V and J ends, which lost 0 bases and 2 bases, there was a span of 10 bases. CDR1 and CDR2 (germline): PRHDT, FYEKMQ (reference sequence). The CDR3 extends over 15 amino acids. The CDR3 nucleotides are TGTGCCAGCAGCTTAGGCTGGAGGATAAACTATGGCTACACCTTC. This gives the protein CASSLGWRINYGYTF.

The rearrangement joins TRBV5-6 to TRBJ1-2; 11 bases are a match to TRBD1. Per the germline V gene, CDR1 is SGHDT and CDR2 is YYEEEE. CDR3 length: 15 amino acids. V lost 0 bases and J lost 6; bases outside the gene matches: 4. The CDR3 here is CASSLDGTGGNGYTF. The DNA of the CDR3 is TGTGCCAGCAGCTTGGATGGGACAGGGGGAAATGGCTACACCTTC.

The rearrangement joins TRBV7-2 to TRBJ2-1; 7 bases match TRBD2. V lost 4 bases, J lost 5 bases, and 2 bases stayed unmatched. Germline CDR1 and CDR2: SGHTA and FQGNSA. CDR3 length: 13 amino acids. CDR3 DNA sequence: TGTGCCAGCAGCTGGGGGACTAACAATGAGCAGTTCTTC. The encoded protein is CASSWGTNNEQFF.

V and J are TRBV4-2 and TRBJ2-5; D is unclear. Trimming stripped 6 bases from V and 2 bases from J, with 16 bases between. The CDR3 sequence is 15 residues long. CDR1 and CDR2 from the germline V gene are LGHNA and YNFKEQ. The CDR3 here is CASSPSDMPQETQYF. CDR3 in DNA: TGTGCCAGCAGTCCCTCCGACATGCCTCAAGAGACCCAGTACTTC.

The J gene is TRBJ1-2, the V gene TRBV19; possibly TRBD1 for D (6 bases). This CDR3 has 16 amino acids. Germline V CDR1 and CDR2: LNHDA, SQIVND (reference sequence). Trimming removed 3 bases at V and 3 bases at J, with 17 bases between. The CDR3 DNA reads as TGTGCCAGTAGTATTTTGGAACGAGCAGGGGACTATGGCTACACCTTC. Residues: CASSILERAGDYGYTF.

This clone was picked up a small number of times. The rearrangement links TRBV7-8 to TRBJ1-2; TRBD1 is a possible D gene (6 bases). The germline V and J ends were trimmed by 3 bases and 2 bases, with 10 bases remaining between them. The germline V gene has CDR1 SGHVS and CDR2 FQNEAQ. The CDR3 length is 14 residues. The CDR3 protein is CASSFQTGNYGYTF. In nucleotides, the CDR3 is TGTGCCAGCAGCTTCCAGACAGGAAACTATGGCTACACCTTC.

The rearrangement uses TRBV7-2 and TRBJ1-6, with D hard to call. Trimming cost V 5 bases and J 6 bases, with 5 bases left between them. Germline V CDR1 and CDR2: SGHTA, FQGNSA. The CDR3 loop spans 12 amino acids. CDR3 coding DNA: TGTGCCAGCAGCCATCCTAATTCACCCCTCCACTTT. It codes for CASSHPNSPLHF.

V usage is TRBV19 and J usage is TRBJ2-7; D is unclear. Deletions cut 6 bases from V and 4 bases from J, with 19 bases between. CDR1 is LNHDA, CDR2 SQIVND, per germline (reference sequence). The CDR3 is 15 amino acids. In DNA form, the CDR3 reads TGTGCCAGTAGAGGCCAGGTTGGATCGGCTTACGAGCAGTACTTC. Translation gives CASRGQVGSAYEQYF.

The table lists this clone with a count of one. This chain connects TRBV7-2 to TRBJ2-3; 10 bases are a match to TRBD2. Trimming at V came to 5 bases and at J to 1 base, leaving 3 bases not matched to a gene. The CDR3 sequence is 15 residues long. Per germline, CDR1 SGHTA and CDR2 FQGNSA. CDR3 coding DNA: TGTGCCAGCAGCCTCGGGACTAGCGGCACAGATACGCAGTATTTT. Amino acid sequence: CASSLGTSGTDTQYF. The full variable domain, completed using reference TRBV7-2 and TRBJ2-3, is GAGVSQSPSNKVTEKGKDVELRCDPISGHTALYWYRQSLGQGLEFLIYFQGNSAPDKSGLPSDRFSAERTGGSVSTLTIQRTQQEDSAVYLCASSLGTSGTDTQYFGPGTRLTVL.

The J gene is TRBJ1-5, the V gene TRBV5-4; 8 bases agree with TRBD1. With 4 bases clipped from V and 1 base from J, the junction kept 13 bases outside the gene matches. The germline CDR1 and CDR2 sequences are SGHNT and YYREEE (reference sequence). The CDR3 sequence is 18 residues long. CDR3 loop: CASSHPVRGLVSNQPQHF. The CDR3 coding sequence is TGTGCCAGCAGCCACCCGGTCAGGGGGCTGGTGAGCAATCAGCCCCAGCATTTT. Full variable domain (outside the CDR3, taken from reference TRBV5-4 and TRBJ1-5): ETGVTQSPTHLIKTRGQQVTLRCSSQSGHNTVSWYQQALGQGPQFIFQYYREEENGRGNFPPRFSGLQFPNYSSELNVNALELDDSALYLCASSHPVRGLVSNQPQHFGDGTRLSIL.

CDR3 amino acids: CASSDSNTEAFF. DNA of the CDR3: TGTGCCAGCAGTGACTCGAACACTGAAGCTTTCTTT. This rearrangement joins TRBV2 to TRBJ1-1, with no clear D. Germline V gene sequence: CDR1 SNHLY, CDR2 FYNNEI. This CDR3 comprises 12 residues. V lost 3 bases and J lost 1, with 3 bases in between. The variable domain in full, with the rest retrieved from reference TRBV2 and TRBJ1-1, is EPEVTQTPSHQVTQMGQEVILRCVPISNHLYFYWYRQILGQKVEFLVSFYNNEISEKSEIFDDQFSVERPDGSNFTLKIRSTKLEDSAMYFCASSDSNTEAFFGQGTRLTVV.

The rearrangement joins TRBV7-9 to TRBJ1-4; D is ambiguous. Looked up from germline, CDR1 is SEHNR and CDR2 is FQNEAQ (reference sequence). This CDR3 region has 14 residues. Trimming cost V 7 bases and J 4 bases, with 13 bases left between them. This CDR3 reads CASTSSENNEKLFF. CDR3 sequence (DNA): TGTGCCAGCACCTCCAGTGAAAATAATGAAAAACTGTTTTTT.

The chain joins TRBV7-2 to TRBJ2-1; TRBD2 is a possible D gene (5 bases). The CDR3 spans 13 residues. Germline CDR1 SGHTA, CDR2 FQGNSA. V lost 5 bases, J lost 6 bases, and 11 bases lay in between. This CDR3 is CASSVRAVNEQFF. Here the CDR3 DNA reads TGTGCCAGCAGCGTGAGGGCCGTCAATGAGCAGTTCTTC. Full variable domain (missing parts from reference TRBV7-2 and TRBJ2-1): GAGVSQSPSNKVTEKGKDVELRCDPISGHTALYWYRQSLGQGLEFLIYFQGNSAPDKSGLPSDRFSAERTGGSVSTLTIQRTQQEDSAVYLCASSVRAVNEQFFGPGTRLTVL.

The chain joins TRBV27 to TRBJ1-1; TRBD1 matches at 10 bases. The CDR3 extends over 15 amino acids. With V trimmed by 4 bases and J by 8 bases, 10 bases remained unmatched. Germline CDR1 reads MNHEY; CDR2 reads SMNVEV (reference sequence). The CDR3 is CASSSASTGGLEAFF. In DNA form, the CDR3 reads TGTGCCAGCAGTTCCGCCTCGACAGGGGGCTTGGAAGCTTTCTTT.

This clone was seen more than once but under ten times. CDR3 amino acids: CASTNPGQGNYTF. The CDR3 bases are TGCGCCAGCACAAACCCGGGACAGGGGAACTACACCTTC. The rearrangement links TRBV5-1 to TRBJ1-2; 10 nucleotides match TRBD1. Germline V gene lookup returns CDR1 SGHRS and CDR2 YFSETQ. V lost 6 bases to trimming and J lost 10 bases; unmatched junction nucleotides: 9. The CDR3 is made up of 13 amino acids.

The V call is TRBV5-1, the J call TRBJ1-1, with 7 positions matching TRBD1. Germline V gene data show CDR1 as SGHRS and CDR2 as YFSETQ. The CDR3 is 17 residues long. The trim removed 2 bases at V and 0 bases at J, leaving 10 bases unmatched. CDR3 loop: CASSFLRGQEMNTEAFF. The CDR3 region has the DNA TGCGCCAGCAGCTTCTTAAGAGGACAGGAGATGAACACTGAAGCTTTCTTT.

This clone was recorded only once. The genes are TRBV7-2 and TRBJ2-1; D is perhaps TRBD1 (5 bases). With 5 bases removed from V and 0 bases from J, the gap between germline ends came to 8 bases. In germline, CDR1 is SGHTA, CDR2 FQGNSA. The CDR3 extends over 14 amino acids. The CDR3 bases are TGTGCCAGCAGCCTAAGGGGCTCCTACAATGAGCAGTTCTTC. The encoded protein is CASSLRGSYNEQFF.

This chain connects TRBV10-3 to TRBJ2-3; D is ambiguous. Germline CDR1 and CDR2: ENHRY and SYGVKD. This CDR3 contains 13 residues. V lost 9 bases, J lost 8 bases, and 18 bases lay in between. CDR3: CAIQITAGGTQYF. The CDR3 bases are TGTGCCATTCAAATTACCGCCGGCGGTACGCAGTATTTT.

This clone was seen more than once but under ten times. This sequence joins TRBV29-1 and TRBJ1-2, with TRBD1 matching over 8 bases. Germline assignment: CDR1 SQVTM and CDR2 ANQGSEA. This CDR3 has 14 amino acids. J lost 8 bases, V lost 2 bases, and 10 bases had no gene match. CDR3 in amino acids: CSVEKQGVGSGYTF. CDR3 in DNA: TGCAGCGTTGAAAAACAGGGGGTTGGGAGCGGCTACACCTTC.

This clone was counted a few times. The gene calls are TRBV19 and TRBJ1-3, with TRBD1 matching 7 bases. Germline CDR1 LNHDA, CDR2 SQIVND (reference sequence). The V and J ends lost 6 bases and 0 bases, in that order; junction bases with no gene match: 5. CDR3 length: 15 residues. The CDR3 DNA is TGTGCCAGTAGAACAGGGGTCAACTCTGGAAACACCATATATTTT. Translated, it gives CASRTGVNSGNTIYF.

This clone was recorded only once. The chain has TRBV7-9 and TRBJ1-1; 7 bases fit TRBD1. There are 16 residues in the CDR3. Germline CDR1 SEHNR, CDR2 FQNEAQ (reference sequence). The junction had 15 bases not matched to a gene; V was cut back by 6 bases and J by 5 bases. CDR3 region: CASSFRTGVRGTEAFF. CDR3 nucleotides: TGTGCCAGCAGTTTCCGGACAGGAGTCAGAGGAACTGAAGCTTTCTTT.

This rearrangement joins TRBV5-4 to TRBJ2-5; 10 bases match TRBD2. The CDR3 is 15 amino acids. V lost 1 base and J lost 4; bases outside the gene matches: 4. Looked up from germline, CDR1 is SGHNT and CDR2 is YYREEE (reference sequence). The CDR3 region is CASSLLAGDRETQYF. CDR3 DNA: TGTGCCAGCAGCTTGCTAGCGGGGGACCGAGAGACCCAGTACTTC.

The gene calls are TRBV7-9 and TRBJ1-3; no clear D. CDR1 is SEHNR, CDR2 FQNEAQ, per germline (reference sequence). Trimming cost V 1 base and J 2 bases, with 9 bases left between them. The CDR3 is 15 amino acids. The CDR3 loop is CASSLGTPTGNTIYF. CDR3 DNA: TGTGCCAGCAGCTTAGGTACACCGACTGGAAACACCATATATTTT.

CDR3 bases: TGTGCCAGCAGGACTAGCGGGGACAATGAGCAGTTCTTC. Amino acid sequence: CASRTSGDNEQFF. V gene TRBV25-1 combines with J gene TRBJ2-1; 11 bases align to TRBD2. V gave up 6 bases and J gave up 5 bases; unmatched junction bases: 0. This CDR3 is built from 13 residues. Looked up from germline, CDR1 is MGHDK and CDR2 is SYGVNS.

V is TRBV29-1 and J is TRBJ2-7; the D gene is possibly TRBD1 (6 bases). V was cut by 5 bases and J by 0 bases, with 8 bases left in between. Germline CDR1 is SQVTM and CDR2 is ANQGSEA. This CDR3 contains 12 residues. CDR3 nucleotide sequence: TGCAGCGTTAGGGACACCTCCTACGAGCAGTACTTC. It codes for CSVRDTSYEQYF.

The chain carries TRBV5-1 and TRBJ2-7; 9 bases agree with TRBD1. CDR1 is SGHRS, CDR2 YFSETQ, per germline. The CDR3 spans 14 residues. V lost 4 bases and J lost 5; bases outside the gene matches: 7. CDR3: CASSPWTGADEQYV. Here the CDR3 DNA reads TGCGCCAGCAGCCCCTGGACAGGGGCCGACGAGCAGTACGTC.

V and J are TRBV18 and TRBJ2-4; TRBD1 aligns across 11 bases. V was pared by 3 bases and J by 0 bases, with 4 bases of the junction left unmatched. This CDR3 comprises 17 residues. Germline loops: CDR1 KGHSH, CDR2 LQKENI. CDR3 region: CASSPGTGGIAKNIQYF. The CDR3 DNA follows: TGTGCCAGCTCACCGGGGACAGGGGGAATAGCCAAAAACATTCAGTACTTC.

The chain combines TRBV6-7 with TRBJ2-7; 8 nucleotides agree with TRBD1. TRBV6-7 is sorted into the ORF group, with uncertain function. The CDR3 has 16 amino acids. V gave up 6 bases and J gave up 6 bases; unmatched junction bases: 16. DNA of the CDR3: TGTGCCAGCAGACGAGGACAGGGAGCGGGCGTGGGCGAGCAGTACGTC. The encoded protein is CASRRGQGAGVGEQYV.

This chain links TRBV18 with TRBJ1-2, with 7 bases fitting TRBD1. The germline V gene encodes CDR1 KGHSH and CDR2 LQKENI. V trimming: 6 bases; J trimming: 0 bases; junction bases outside the gene matches: 7. There are 15 residues in the CDR3. CDR3 loop: CASSPGTVANYGYTF. The CDR3, as DNA: TGTGCCAGCTCGCCTGGGACAGTAGCTAACTATGGCTACACCTTC.